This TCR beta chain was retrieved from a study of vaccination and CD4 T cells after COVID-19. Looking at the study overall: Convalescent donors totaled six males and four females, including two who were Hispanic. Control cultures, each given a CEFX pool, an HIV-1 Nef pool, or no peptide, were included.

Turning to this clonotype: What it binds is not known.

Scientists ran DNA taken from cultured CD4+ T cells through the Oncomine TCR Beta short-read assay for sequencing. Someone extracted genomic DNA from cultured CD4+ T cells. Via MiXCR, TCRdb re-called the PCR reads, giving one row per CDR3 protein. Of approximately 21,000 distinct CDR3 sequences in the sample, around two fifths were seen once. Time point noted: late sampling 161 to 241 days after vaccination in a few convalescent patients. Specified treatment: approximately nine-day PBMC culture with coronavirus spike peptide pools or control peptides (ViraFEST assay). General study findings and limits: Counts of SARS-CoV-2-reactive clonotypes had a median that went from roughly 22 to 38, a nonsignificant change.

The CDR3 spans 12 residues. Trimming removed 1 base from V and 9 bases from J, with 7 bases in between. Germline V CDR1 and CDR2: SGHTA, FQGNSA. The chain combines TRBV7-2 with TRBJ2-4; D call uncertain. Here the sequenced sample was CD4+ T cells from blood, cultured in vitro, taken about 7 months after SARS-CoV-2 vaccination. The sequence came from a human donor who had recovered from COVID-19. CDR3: CASSLGGRIQYF. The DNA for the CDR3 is TGTGCCAGCAGCTTAGGAGGACGCATTCAGTACTTC.